This TCR beta chain was captured in a study of T-cell reconstitution after alpha-beta-depleted transplantation in children. Study-level points and caveats: Several patients had high TCRbeta diversity at day 60; it came from surviving recipient T cells and thymic progenitors. T-cell numbers and diversity, one year after transplant, stemmed largely from T cells that were newly produced. In patients about two months after transplant, alpha-beta T cells reportedly arose from several hundred expanded graft clones.

A word on this clonotype: Its antigen is not known.

This sample's TCRbeta library carried unique molecular identifier barcodes. MiXCR was run by TCRdb on the PCR reads, yielding one entry per CDR3 protein. The table has roughly 570,000 distinct CDR3 sequences, over 20% seen once. The receptor comes from a boy younger than two with Wiskott-Aldrich syndrome, due to receive a stem cell transplant. Source: PBMCs, taken before TCRalphabeta/CD19-depleted stem cell transplant.

CDR3 nucleotide sequence: TGCAGTGCTAGACGTGCGGGACTTTACAATGAGCAGTTCTTC. This translates into CSARRAGLYNEQFF. The V gene is TRBV20-1, the J gene TRBJ2-1; tentative D call: TRBD2 (6 bases). Germline V gene data show CDR1 as DFQATT and CDR2 as SNEGSKA (reference sequence). CDR3 length: 14 residues. V was clipped by 2 bases and J by 4 bases, with 12 bases between them.